These 7 T cell receptor beta chains share one sample of origin, sequenced in a study of cytomegalovirus exposure and HLA in healthy donors. Clones were read by immunoSEQ multiplex PCR, and TCRdb kept only the in-frame ones, dropping some. The sample contains about 130,000 clones, 89% of which appear only once. Sequenced: PBMCs. The receptors originated from a woman under 30 in good health and CMV-seronegative.

V gene TRBV5-1 combines with J gene TRBJ2-7, with 7 bases fitting TRBD1. The length of the CDR3 is 14 residues. V shed 2 bases and J 5 bases; nucleotides not matched to a gene: 7. Germline lookup yields CDR1 SGHRS and CDR2 YFSETQ. CDR3 in DNA: TGCGCCAGCAGCTTAGACAGGGTTGTACACGAGCAGTACTTC. This sequence encodes CASSLDRVVHEQYF.

This chain uses TRBV20-1 with TRBJ2-7, with TRBD1 matching over 7 bases. Germline V gene lookup returns CDR1 DFQATT and CDR2 SNEGSKA (reference sequence). The CDR3 length is 11 residues. The V segment lost 4 bases and the J segment 5 bases; nucleotides outside the gene matches: 2. CDR3 sequence: CSANDRDEQYF. The DNA for the CDR3 is TGCAGTGCTAACGACAGGGACGAGCAGTACTTC.

This rearrangement joins TRBV7-8 to TRBJ1-1; TRBD1 is a possible D gene (5 bases). Per germline, CDR1 SGHVS and CDR2 FQNEAQ. There are 13 residues in the CDR3. Trimming stripped 5 bases from V and 2 bases from J, with 9 bases between. The CDR3 DNA reads TGTGCCAGCAGCAATGACAGAAACACTGAAGCTTTCTTT. This gives the protein CASSNDRNTEAFF.

The CDR3 region is CSVSRAGTGNGYTF. The CDR3 DNA is TGCAGCGTATCCCGTGCCGGGACAGGAAACGGCTACACCTTC. The rearrangement uses TRBV29-1 and TRBJ1-2, with 8 bases lining up with TRBD1. In germline, CDR1 is SQVTM, CDR2 ANQGSEA. The CDR3 length is 14 residues. With 6 bases clipped from V and 8 bases from J, the junction kept 14 bases outside the gene matches.

The chain combines TRBV18 with TRBJ1-1, with 9 bases matching TRBD1. The CDR3 loop spans 14 amino acids. V gave up 5 bases and J gave up 1 base; unmatched junction bases: 2. Per the germline V gene, CDR1 is KGHSH and CDR2 is LQKENI. CDR3: CASSSGQGNTEAFF. As DNA, the CDR3 is TGTGCCAGCTCATCGGGACAGGGGAACACTGAAGCTTTCTTT.

This chain uses TRBV18 with TRBJ2-5, with a possible D match to TRBD1 (5 bases). V was pared by 3 bases and J by 5 bases, with 19 bases between. The CDR3 length is 16 residues. In germline, CDR1 is KGHSH, CDR2 LQKENI. CDR3 coding DNA: TGTGCCAGCTCACCGCAACGTGCCCCAGGGCTCGAGACCCAGTACTTC. Protein product: CASSPQRAPGLETQYF.

The chain has TRBV5-1 and TRBJ1-6; 9 bases map to TRBD1. CDR1 is SGHRS, CDR2 YFSETQ, per germline. The CDR3 totals 15 residues. V shed 3 bases, J shed 9 bases, and the junction held 7 bases outside the gene matches. The CDR3 sequence is CASSSLRDRASPLHF. CDR3 in DNA: TGCGCCAGCAGCTCGCTACGGGACAGGGCTTCACCCCTCCACTTT.